Shown below are 2 T cell receptor beta chains from a single sample sequenced in a study of OX40 agonist ivuxolimab in advanced cancers. Profiling relied on immunoSEQ multiplex PCR, and the TCRdb table lists in-frame clones only, not all of them. The sample has about 97,000 clones, about 90% seen once; the top ten hold over 4.5%. The sample in question was CD4+ or CD8+ T cells sorted from blood, obtained in a trial of the OX40 agonist ivuxolimab. These receptors originate from an adult with an advanced solid tumor such as melanoma, head and neck, liver or kidney cancer.

The genes are TRBV27 and TRBJ2-6, with D unresolved. Deletions cut 4 bases from V and 4 bases from J, with 2 bases between. The CDR3 contains 12 residues. Germline V lookup: CDR1 MNHEY, CDR2 SMNVEV (reference sequence). The CDR3 nucleotides read TGTGCCAGCAGTTCCGGGGCCAACGTCCTGACTTTC. It codes for CASSSGANVLTF.

The CDR3 sequence is CASSVSAGSYEPLHF. The CDR3 nucleotides are TGTGCCAGCAGCGTGTCTGCAGGGTCCTACGAACCCCTCCACTTT. The chain employs TRBV9 and TRBJ1-6; D possibly corresponds to TRBD1 (5 bases). Trimming shortened V by 2 bases and J by 12 bases, and 18 bases separated the two germline ends. CDR1 is SGDLS, CDR2 YYNGEE, per germline. This CDR3 is 15 amino acids long.